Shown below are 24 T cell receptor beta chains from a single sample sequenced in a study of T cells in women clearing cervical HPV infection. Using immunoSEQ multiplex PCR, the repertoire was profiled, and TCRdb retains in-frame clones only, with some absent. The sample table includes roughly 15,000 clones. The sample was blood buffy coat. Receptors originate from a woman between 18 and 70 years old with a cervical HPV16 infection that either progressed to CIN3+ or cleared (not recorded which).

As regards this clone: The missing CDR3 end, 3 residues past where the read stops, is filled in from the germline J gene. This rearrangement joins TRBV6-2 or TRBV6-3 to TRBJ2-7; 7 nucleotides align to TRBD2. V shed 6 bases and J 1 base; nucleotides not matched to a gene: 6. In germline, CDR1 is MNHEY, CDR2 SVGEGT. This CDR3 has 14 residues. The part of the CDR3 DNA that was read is TGTGCCAGCAGGCAGGGAGGGCCTTCCTACGAG. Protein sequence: CASRQGGPSYE. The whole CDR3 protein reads CASRQGGPSYEQYF.

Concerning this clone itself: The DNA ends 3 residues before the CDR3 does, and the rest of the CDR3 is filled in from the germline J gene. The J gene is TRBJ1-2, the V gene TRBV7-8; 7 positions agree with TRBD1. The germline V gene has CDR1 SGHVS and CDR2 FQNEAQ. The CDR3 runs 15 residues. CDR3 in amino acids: CASRLRTGPSYDYTF. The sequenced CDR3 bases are TGTGCCAGCAGATTAAGGACAGGACCCTCCTACGAC.

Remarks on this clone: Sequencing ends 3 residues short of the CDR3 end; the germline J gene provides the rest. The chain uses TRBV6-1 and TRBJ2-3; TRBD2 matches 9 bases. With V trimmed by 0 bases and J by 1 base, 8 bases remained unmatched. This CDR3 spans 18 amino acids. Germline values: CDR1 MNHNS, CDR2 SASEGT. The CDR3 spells CASSEASIAGVGTDTQYF. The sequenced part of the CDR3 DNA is TGTGCCAGCAGTGAAGCTTCCATAGCGGGAGTAGGCACAGATACG.

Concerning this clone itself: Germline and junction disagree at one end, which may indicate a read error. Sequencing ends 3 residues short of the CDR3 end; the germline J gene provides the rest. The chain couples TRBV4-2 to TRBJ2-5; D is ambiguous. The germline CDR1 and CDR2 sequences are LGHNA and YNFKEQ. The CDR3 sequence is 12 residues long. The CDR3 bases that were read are TGTGCCAGCAGCGAAGAAGGAGAGACC. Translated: CASSEEGET. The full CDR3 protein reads CASSEEGETQYF.

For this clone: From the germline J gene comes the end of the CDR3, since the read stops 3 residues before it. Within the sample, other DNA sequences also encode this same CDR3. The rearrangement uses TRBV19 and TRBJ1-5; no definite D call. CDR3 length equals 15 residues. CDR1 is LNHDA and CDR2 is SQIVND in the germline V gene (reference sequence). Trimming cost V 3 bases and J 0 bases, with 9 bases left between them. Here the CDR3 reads CASSILADSNQPQHF. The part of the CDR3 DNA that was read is TGTGCCAGTAGTATCTTGGCGGATAGCAATCAGCCC.

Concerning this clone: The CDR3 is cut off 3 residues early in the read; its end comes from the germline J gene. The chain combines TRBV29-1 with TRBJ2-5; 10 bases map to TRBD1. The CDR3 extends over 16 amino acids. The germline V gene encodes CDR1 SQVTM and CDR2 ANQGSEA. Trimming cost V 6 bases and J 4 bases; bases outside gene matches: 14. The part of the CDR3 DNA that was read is TGCAGCGTGGAACAACGGGGACAGGGGATGGGAGAGACC. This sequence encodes CSVEQRGQGMGET. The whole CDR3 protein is CSVEQRGQGMGETQYF.

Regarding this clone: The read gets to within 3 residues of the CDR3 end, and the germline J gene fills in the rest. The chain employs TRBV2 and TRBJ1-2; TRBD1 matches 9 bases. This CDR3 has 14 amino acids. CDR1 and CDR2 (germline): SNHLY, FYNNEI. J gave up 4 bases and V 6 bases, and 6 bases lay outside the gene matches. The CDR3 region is CASRRTGATYGYTF. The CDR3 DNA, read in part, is TGTGCCAGCAGGCGGACAGGGGCTACCTATGGC.

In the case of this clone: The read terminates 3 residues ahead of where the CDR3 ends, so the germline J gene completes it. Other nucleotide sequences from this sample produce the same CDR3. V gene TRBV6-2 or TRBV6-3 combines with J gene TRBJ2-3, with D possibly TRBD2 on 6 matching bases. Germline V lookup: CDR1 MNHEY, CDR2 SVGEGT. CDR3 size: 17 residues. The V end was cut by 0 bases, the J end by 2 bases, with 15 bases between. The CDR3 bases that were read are TGTGCCAGCAGTTACTCGGCGACGGGGGAAGCCACAGATACG. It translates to CASSYSATGEATDT. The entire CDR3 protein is CASSYSATGEATDTQYF.

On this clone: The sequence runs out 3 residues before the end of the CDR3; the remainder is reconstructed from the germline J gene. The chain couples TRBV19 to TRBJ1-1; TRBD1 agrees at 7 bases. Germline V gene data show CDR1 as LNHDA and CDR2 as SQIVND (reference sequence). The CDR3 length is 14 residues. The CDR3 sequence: CASSSGQTIETAFF. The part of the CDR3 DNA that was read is TGTGCCAGTAGTTCGGGACAGACTATCGAGACA.

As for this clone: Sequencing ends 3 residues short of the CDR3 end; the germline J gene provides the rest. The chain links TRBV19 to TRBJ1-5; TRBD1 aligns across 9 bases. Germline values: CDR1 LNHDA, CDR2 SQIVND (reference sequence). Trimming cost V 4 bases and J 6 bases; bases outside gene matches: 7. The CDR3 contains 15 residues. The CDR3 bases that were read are TGTGCCAGTAGTAAGGGAACAGGGGGCTCTCAGCCC. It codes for CASSKGTGGSQP. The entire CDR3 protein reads CASSKGTGGSQPQHF.

The CDR3 reads CASSSRYRGWHGYTF. The part of the CDR3 DNA that was read is TGTGCCAGCAGCTCCCGTTACAGGGGGTGGCATGGC. This chain links TRBV7-9 with TRBJ1-2; TRBD1 aligns across 8 bases. The read comes to an end 3 residues before the CDR3 does, leaving the germline J gene to fill in the end. The CDR3 spans 15 residues. CDR1 and CDR2 from the germline V gene are SEHNR and FQNEAQ (reference sequence). The J segment lost 6 bases and the V segment lost 4 bases, leaving 10 bases of the junction unmatched. Full variable domain (outside the CDR3, taken from reference TRBV7-9 and TRBJ1-2): DTGVSQNPRHKITKRGQNVTFRCDPISEHNRLYWYRQTLGQGPEFLTYFQNEAQLEKSRLLSDRFSAERPKGSFSTLEIQRTEQGDSAMYLCASSSRYRGWHGYTFGSGTRLTVV.

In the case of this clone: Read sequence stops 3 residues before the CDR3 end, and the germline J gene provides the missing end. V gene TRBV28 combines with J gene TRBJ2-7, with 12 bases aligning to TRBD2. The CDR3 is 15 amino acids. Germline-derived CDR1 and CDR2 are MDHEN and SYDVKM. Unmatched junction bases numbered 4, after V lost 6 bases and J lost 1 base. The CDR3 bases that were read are TGTGCCAGCAGCAGACTAGCGGGAGTTTCCTACGAG. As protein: CASSRLAGVSYE. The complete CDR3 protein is CASSRLAGVSYEQYF.

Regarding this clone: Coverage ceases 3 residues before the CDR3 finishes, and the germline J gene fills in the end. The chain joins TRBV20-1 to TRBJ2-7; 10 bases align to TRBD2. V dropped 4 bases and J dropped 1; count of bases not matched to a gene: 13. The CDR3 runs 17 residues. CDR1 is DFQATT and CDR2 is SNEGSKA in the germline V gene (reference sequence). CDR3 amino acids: CSAKASGGHSSSYEQYF. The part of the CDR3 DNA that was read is TGCAGTGCTAAAGCTAGCGGGGGCCACTCCTCGTCCTACGAG.

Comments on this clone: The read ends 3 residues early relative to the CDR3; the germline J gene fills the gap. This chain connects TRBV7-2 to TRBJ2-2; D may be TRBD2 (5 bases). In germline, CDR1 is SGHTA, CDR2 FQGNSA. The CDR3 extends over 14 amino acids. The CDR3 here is CASSSNGVDSPLFF. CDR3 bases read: TGTGCCAGCAGCTCTAACGGGGTAGACTCACCG.

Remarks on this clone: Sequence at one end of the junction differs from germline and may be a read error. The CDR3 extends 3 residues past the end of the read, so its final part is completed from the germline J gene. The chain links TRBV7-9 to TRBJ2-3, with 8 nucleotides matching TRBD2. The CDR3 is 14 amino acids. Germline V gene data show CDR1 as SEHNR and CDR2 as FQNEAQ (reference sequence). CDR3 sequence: CASSSVGGAETQYF. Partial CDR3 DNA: TGTGCCAGCAGCTCGGTCGGGGGGGCAGAGACG.

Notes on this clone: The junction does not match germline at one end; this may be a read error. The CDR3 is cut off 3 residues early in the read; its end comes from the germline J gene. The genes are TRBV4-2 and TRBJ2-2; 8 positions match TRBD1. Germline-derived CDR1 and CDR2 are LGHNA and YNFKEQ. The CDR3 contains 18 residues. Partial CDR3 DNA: TGCGCCAGCAGCCCTGGCCCAGGGGGCGTCGCGTTCACCGGGGAG. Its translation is CASSPGPGGVAFTGE. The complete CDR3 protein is CASSPGPGGVAFTGELFF.

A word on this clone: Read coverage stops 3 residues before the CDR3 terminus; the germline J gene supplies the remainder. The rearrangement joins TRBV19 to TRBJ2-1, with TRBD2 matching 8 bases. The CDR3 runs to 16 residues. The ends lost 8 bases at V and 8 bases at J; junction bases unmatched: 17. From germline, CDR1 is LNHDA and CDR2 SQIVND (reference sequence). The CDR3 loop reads CASRTSLAEKGHEQFF. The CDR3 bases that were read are TGTGCCAGTCGGACCTCACTAGCGGAGAAAGGTCATGAG.

The CDR3 loop is CASSATGTGNEKLFF. The DNA read from the CDR3 is TGTGCCAGCAGTGCGACCGGGACAGGGAATGAAAAG. The V gene is TRBV6-1, the J gene TRBJ2-2, with TRBD1 matching over 9 bases. The missing CDR3 end, 3 residues past where the read stops, is filled in from the germline J gene. CDR3 length equals 15 residues. The V gene's germline CDR1 is MNHNS and CDR2 SASEGT.

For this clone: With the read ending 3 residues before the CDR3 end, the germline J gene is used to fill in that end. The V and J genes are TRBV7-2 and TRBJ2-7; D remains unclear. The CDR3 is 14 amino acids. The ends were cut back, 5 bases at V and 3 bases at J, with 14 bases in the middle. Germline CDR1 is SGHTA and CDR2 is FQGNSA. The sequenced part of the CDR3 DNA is TGTGCCAGCAGCGCCAGTAGTAGCTTCTACGAG. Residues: CASSASSSFYE. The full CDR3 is CASSASSSFYEQYF.

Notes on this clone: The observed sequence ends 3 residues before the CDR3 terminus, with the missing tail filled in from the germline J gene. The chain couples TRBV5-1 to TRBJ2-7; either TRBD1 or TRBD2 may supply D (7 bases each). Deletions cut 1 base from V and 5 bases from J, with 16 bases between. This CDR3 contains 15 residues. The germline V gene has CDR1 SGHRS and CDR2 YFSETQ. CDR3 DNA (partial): TGCGCCAGCAGCTTGTGGGGAGGGGGCGAAAACGAG. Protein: CASSLWGGGENE. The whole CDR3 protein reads CASSLWGGGENEQYF.

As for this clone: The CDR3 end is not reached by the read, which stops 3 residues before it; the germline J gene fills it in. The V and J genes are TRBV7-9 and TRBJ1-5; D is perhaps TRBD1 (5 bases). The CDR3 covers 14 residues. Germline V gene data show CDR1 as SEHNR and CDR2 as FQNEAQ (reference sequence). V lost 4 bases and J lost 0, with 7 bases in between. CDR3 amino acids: CASSSQGSNQPQHF. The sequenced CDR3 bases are TGTGCCAGCAGCTCGCAGGGTAGCAATCAGCCC.

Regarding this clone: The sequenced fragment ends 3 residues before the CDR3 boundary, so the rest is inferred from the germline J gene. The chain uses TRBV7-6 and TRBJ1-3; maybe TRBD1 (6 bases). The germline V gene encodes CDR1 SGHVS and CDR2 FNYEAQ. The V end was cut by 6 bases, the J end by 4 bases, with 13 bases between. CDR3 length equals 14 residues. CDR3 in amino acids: CASRDRSSGNTIYF. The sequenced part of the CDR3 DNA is TGTGCCAGCAGGGACAGAAGCTCCGGAAACACC.

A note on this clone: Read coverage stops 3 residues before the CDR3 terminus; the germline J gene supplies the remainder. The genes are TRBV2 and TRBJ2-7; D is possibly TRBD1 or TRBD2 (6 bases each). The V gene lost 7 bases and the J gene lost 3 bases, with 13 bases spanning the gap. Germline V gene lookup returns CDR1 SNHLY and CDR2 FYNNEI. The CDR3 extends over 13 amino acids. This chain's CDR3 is CASKVGGGYEQYF. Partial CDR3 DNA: TGTGCCAGCAAAGTCGGAGGGGGCTACGAG.

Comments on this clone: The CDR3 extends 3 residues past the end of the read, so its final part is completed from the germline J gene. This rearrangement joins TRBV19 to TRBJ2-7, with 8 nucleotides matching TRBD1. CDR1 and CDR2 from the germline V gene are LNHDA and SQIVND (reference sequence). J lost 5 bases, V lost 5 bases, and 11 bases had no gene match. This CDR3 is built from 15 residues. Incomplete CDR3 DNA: TGTGCCAGTAGTCCTTTCCGAGGACAGGGTAACGAG. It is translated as CASSPFRGQGNE. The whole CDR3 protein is CASSPFRGQGNEQYF.